A selection of T cell receptor beta chains follows, all from one sample in a study of blood T cell repertoires in COVID-19. Profiling relied on immunoSEQ multiplex PCR, and the TCRdb table lists in-frame clones only, not all of them. The sample lists 91,000 or so clones, approximately 86% seen once, with approximately 12% in the top ten. Sequencing was done on a sample of peripheral blood. These receptors all stem from a woman aged 55-70 years in a cohort sampled during active or convalescent COVID-19. The CDR3 runs from the conserved cysteine through the conserved F or W. A D gene is named only where the DNA matches it firmly. Clone sizes are given selectively: once, few, many, or a class where the clone is expanded.

j_call | v_call | d_call | clone_size | cdr3_nt | cdr3_aa
TRBJ1-1 | TRBV6-6 | TRBD1 | . | TGTGCCAGCACCGTAACAGGGGGCGCAAGGTACACTGAAGCTTTCTTT | CASTVTGGARYTEAFF
TRBJ2-7 | TRBV10-3 | TRBD1 | . | TGTGCCATCAGTGGACCGGGACAGGGGATATGGGAGCAGTACTTC | CAISGPGQGIWEQYF
TRBJ1-1 | TRBV27 | . | . | TGTGCCAGCAGCCCCGCGGGAGTGAACACTGAAGCTTTCTTT | CASSPAGVNTEAFF
TRBJ1-2 | TRBV9 | . | once | TGTGCCAGCAGCGTCCAGGAAACCTATGGCTACACCTTC | CASSVQETYGYTF
TRBJ1-5 | TRBV6-5 | TRBD1 | once | TGTGCCAGCAGTCCTGATGGGACAGGGTTTCAGCCCCAGCATTTT | CASSPDGTGFQPQHF
TRBJ2-7 | TRBV11-2 | . | . | TGTGCCAGCAAAAGGGGCCTCTACGAGCAGTACTTC | CASKRGLYEQYF
TRBJ2-1 | TRBV29-1 | . | once | TGCAGCGTTCTGGGCGGGGGCTTCTACAATGAGCAGTTCTTC | CSVLGGGFYNEQFF
TRBJ2-3 | TRBV5-1 | TRBD1 | few | TGCGCCAGCAGGCGGGACAGGGCTAGCACAGATACGCAGTATTTT | CASRRDRASTDTQYF
TRBJ1-4 | TRBV19 | . | . | TGTGCCACCAACAGCGGGATAAATGAAAAACTGTTTTTT | CATNSGINEKLFF
TRBJ1-1 | TRBV21-1 | . | once | TGTGCCAGCAGCAGCCAGGGGCGTAGGAACACTGAAGCTTTCTTT | CASSSQGRRNTEAFF